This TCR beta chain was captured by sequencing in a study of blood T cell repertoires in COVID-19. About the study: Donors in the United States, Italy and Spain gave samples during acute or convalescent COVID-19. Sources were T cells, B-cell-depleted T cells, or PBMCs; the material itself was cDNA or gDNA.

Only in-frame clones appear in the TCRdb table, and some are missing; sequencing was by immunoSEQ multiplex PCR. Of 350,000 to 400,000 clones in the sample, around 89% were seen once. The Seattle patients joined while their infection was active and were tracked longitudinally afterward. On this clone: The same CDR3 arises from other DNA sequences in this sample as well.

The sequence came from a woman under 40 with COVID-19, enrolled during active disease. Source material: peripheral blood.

In nucleotides, the CDR3 is TGTGCCAGCAGTCCGGGACATATGAACACTGAAGCTTTCTTT. Its translation is CASSPGHMNTEAFF. The rearrangement uses TRBV6-5 and TRBJ1-1; a possible D gene is TRBD1 (6 bases). Trimming pared 5 bases from V and 0 bases from J, leaving 10 bases between. The CDR3 contains 14 residues. The V gene's germline CDR1 is MNHEY and CDR2 SVGAGI.